Each of the 3 T cell receptor beta chains below was sequenced from the same sample in a study of cytomegalovirus exposure and HLA in healthy donors. Use of 60 Vbeta and 13 Jbeta primers characterized the PCR. The data were produced by immunoSEQ multiplex PCR, yet TCRdb's version contains in-frame clones alone and is incomplete. The sample contains around 64,000 clones, approximately 83% of which appear only once. Specimen: PBMCs. All receptors derive from a female donor in good health and CMV-seronegative.

The rearrangement joins TRBV2 to TRBJ2-2, with D possibly being TRBD1 (5 bases). Germline lookup yields CDR1 SNHLY and CDR2 FYNNEI. The CDR3 length is 14 residues. V gave up 8 bases and J gave up 1 base, with 11 bases separating them. CDR3 protein: CASGHQGNTGELFF. Written as DNA, the CDR3 is TGTGCCAGCGGGCACCAGGGGAACACCGGGGAGCTGTTTTTT.

The gene calls are TRBV5-1 and TRBJ2-5; TRBD1 aligns across 7 bases. The germline V gene encodes CDR1 SGHRS and CDR2 YFSETQ. With 1 base clipped from V and 0 bases from J, the junction kept 24 bases outside the gene matches. The CDR3 covers 22 residues. The CDR3 sequence: CASSLRGRLPGQMVLYQETQYF. The CDR3, as DNA: TGCGCCAGCAGCTTGCGGGGACGACTTCCGGGACAGATGGTCCTGTACCAAGAGACCCAGTACTTC. The entire variable domain, with the rest obtained from reference TRBV5-1 and TRBJ2-5, is as follows: KAGVTQTPRYLIKTRGQQVTLSCSPISGHRSVSWYQQTPGQGLQFLFEYFSETQRNKGNFPGRFSGRQFSNSRSEMNVSTLELGDSALYLCASSLRGRLPGQMVLYQETQYFGPGTRLLVL.

In its sample, this clone was seen once. The V and J genes are TRBV18 and TRBJ2-7; 14 positions agree with TRBD2. J lost 7 bases, V lost 6 bases, and 8 bases had no gene match. This CDR3 is 15 amino acids long. Looked up from germline, CDR1 is KGHSH and CDR2 is LQKENI. The CDR3 bases are TGTGCCAGCTCGACGAAGGGACTAGCGGGGGTAGAGCAGTACTTC. It specifies CASSTKGLAGVEQYF.